This paragraph covers one T cell receptor (beta chain) sequence. TCRdb's table, derived via immunoSEQ multiplex PCR, lists solely in-frame clones and lacks some. The table records 350,000 to 500,000 clones, nearly 90% of them present only once. Cohorts were determined from participant-reported clinical history. Trimming cost V 6 bases and J 0 bases, with 18 bases left between them. The CDR3 has 16 amino acids. Germline V gene lookup returns CDR1 MDHEN and CDR2 SYDVKM. The record originates from a study of blood T cell repertoires in COVID-19. The chain uses TRBV28 and TRBJ2-7; D unresolved. This receptor was taken from a woman between 18 and 29 years old who had been exposed to COVID-19. Material: PBMCs or T cells enriched from blood (not recorded which). The CDR3 region has the DNA TGTGCCAGCAGACCAATCACAGAATTAAACTCCTACGAGCAGTACTTC. It translates to CASRPITELNSYEQYF. Full variable domain (outside the CDR3, taken from reference TRBV28 and TRBJ2-7): DVKVTQSSRYLVKRTGEKVFLECVQDMDHENMFWYRQDPGLGLRLIYFSYDVKMKEKGDIPEGYSVSREKKERFSLILESASTNQTSMYLCASRPITELNSYEQYFGPGTRLTVT.